Each of the 24 T cell receptor beta chains below was sequenced from the same sample in a study of CD8+CD57+ T cells in acquired aplastic anemia. Profiling of TCR beta VDJ combinations and CDR3 sequences used genomic DNA as template. MiXCR, applied by TCRdb to the reads, yields one record per CDR3 protein. The repertoire consists of some 290,000 distinct CDR3 sequences, with approximately 55% occurring once and the leading ten covering 6.5% to 10%. The sample consisted of sorted CD4+, CD8+, or CD8+CD57+ T cells (not recorded which) from PBMCs. Receptors were obtained from a human donor with severe aplastic anemia or a healthy control (not recorded which).

The V call is TRBV7-9, the J call TRBJ2-7; 8 nucleotides align to TRBD2. This CDR3 has 14 residues. J was trimmed by 4 bases and V by 1 base; bases with no gene match: 3. The V gene's germline CDR1 is SEHNR and CDR2 FQNEAQ (reference sequence). The CDR3 sequence is CASSLDGTRYEQYF. CDR3 bases: TGTGCCAGCAGCTTAGATGGGACTAGGTACGAGCAGTACTTC.

For this clonotype: Likely a read error: the CDR3 ends without its conserved phenylalanine or tryptophan. V usage is TRBV20-1 and J usage is TRBJ1-1; tentatively, D is TRBD1 (5 bases). There are 13 residues in the CDR3. V lost 2 bases to trimming and J lost 1 base, with 8 bases between them. CDR1 and CDR2 from the germline V gene are DFQATT and SNEGSKA (reference sequence). CDR3 coding DNA: TGCAGTGCTAGAAGGACACCGAACACTGAAGCTTTCCTT. It codes for CSARRTPNTEAFL.

This clonotype was found a few times. Sequence at one end of the junction differs from germline and may be a read error. The rearrangement links TRBV6-5 to TRBJ1-6; D may be TRBD1 (5 bases). Germline-derived CDR1 and CDR2 are MNHEY and SVGAGI. CDR3 length equals 14 residues. The CDR3 nucleotides read TGTGCCGGCAGTTGGGGACTGGACAATTCACCCCTCCACTTT. Translation: CAGSWGLDNSPLHF.

This clonotype was counted at least ten times. The chain uses TRBV19 and TRBJ1-6, with a possible D match to TRBD1 (6 bases). Germline V lookup: CDR1 LNHDA, CDR2 SQIVND (reference sequence). Trimming removed 8 bases at V and 6 bases at J, with 14 bases between. This CDR3 comprises 14 residues. CDR3 DNA sequence: TGTGCCAGTGCCAGCGGGGGCTTTAATTCACCCCTCCACTTT. This encodes CASASGGFNSPLHF.

The V and J genes are TRBV20-1 and TRBJ2-3, with D hard to call. Germline-derived CDR1 and CDR2 are DFQATT and SNEGSKA (reference sequence). CDR3 length: 15 residues. V lost 5 bases and J 3 bases, leaving 18 bases between the germline ends. The CDR3 spells CSAPTVSRRTDTQYF. The CDR3 DNA sequence: TGCAGTGCTCCGACCGTATCCCGAAGGACAGATACGCAGTATTTT.

Regarding this clonotype: One junction end disagrees with the germline gene, perhaps due to a read error. This chain uses TRBV7-8 with TRBJ1-2, with unresolved D. CDR3 length equals 13 residues. Germline CDR1 is SGHVS and CDR2 is FQNEAQ. CDR3 protein: CTSSPETGYGYTF. Written as DNA, the CDR3 is TGTACCAGCAGCCCGGAGACCGGCTATGGCTACACCTTC.

This clonotype was picked up a small number of times. The V gene is TRBV15, the J gene TRBJ2-3; 8 nucleotides match TRBD1. V shed 3 bases and J 3 bases; nucleotides not matched to a gene: 5. Germline assignment: CDR1 LNHNV and CDR2 YYDKDF (reference sequence). The CDR3 extends over 15 amino acids. The CDR3, as DNA: TGTGCCACCAGCAGGCAGACAGGGGTAACAGATACGCAGTATTTT. Encoded protein: CATSRQTGVTDTQYF. The variable domain in full, with the rest retrieved from reference TRBV15 and TRBJ2-3, is DAMVIQNPRYQVTQFGKPVTLSCSQTLNHNVMYWYQQKSSQAPKLLFHYYDKDFNNEADTPDNFQSRRPNTSFCFLDIRSPGLGDTAMYLCATSRQTGVTDTQYFGPGTRLTVL.

This clonotype was seen at least ten times. The chain has TRBV2 and TRBJ1-1, with D perhaps TRBD1 (5 bases). V was clipped by 6 bases and J by 2 bases, with 10 bases between them. CDR1 is SNHLY, CDR2 FYNNEI, per germline. The CDR3 extends over 13 amino acids. CDR3 amino acids: CASSVGLNTEAFF. The DNA of the CDR3 is TGTGCCAGCAGCGTGGGACTTAACACTGAAGCTTTCTTT.

The V call is TRBV5-1, the J call TRBJ1-1, with D possibly TRBD1 on 5 matching bases. Per germline, CDR1 SGHRS and CDR2 YFSETQ. Between the trimmed V and J ends, which lost 5 bases and 6 bases, there was a span of 14 bases. The CDR3 is 13 residues long. In DNA, the CDR3 is TGCGCCAGCAGTTGGGACCTCGGGGCTGAAGCTTTCTTT. Its translation is CASSWDLGAEAFF.

This clonotype was counted a few times. The chain carries TRBV7-9 and TRBJ2-7; no clear D gene. The V end lost 5 bases, the J end lost 0 bases, and 8 bases lay between the germline ends. The V gene's germline CDR1 is SEHNR and CDR2 FQNEAQ (reference sequence). The CDR3 sequence is 13 residues long. CDR3 loop: CASSPPASYEQYF. CDR3 bases: TGTGCCAGCAGCCCACCAGCCTCCTACGAGCAGTACTTC.

V gene TRBV20-1 combines with J gene TRBJ2-1; no firm D call. The V gene's germline CDR1 is DFQATT and CDR2 SNEGSKA (reference sequence). The CDR3 length is 13 residues. Trimming cost V 5 bases and J 5 bases, with 13 bases left between them. DNA for the CDR3: TGCAGTGCTCCAAGCAACACGAACAATGAGCAGTTCTTC. The encoded protein is CSAPSNTNNEQFF.

V gene TRBV7-8 combines with J gene TRBJ2-5, with unresolved D. The CDR3 consists of 14 residues. Trimming took 5 bases from V and 4 from J, leaving 14 bases between them. Germline V lookup: CDR1 SGHVS, CDR2 FQNEAQ. Here the CDR3 DNA reads TGTGCCAGCAGCCTAAGGATCACCGGAGAGACCCAGTACTTC. This gives the protein CASSLRITGETQYF.

This clonotype was picked up one time. This rearrangement joins TRBV5-1 to TRBJ2-3; D remains ambiguous. Looked up from germline, CDR1 is SGHRS and CDR2 is YFSETQ. The CDR3 runs to 16 residues. Trimming pared 0 bases from V and 1 base from J, leaving 12 bases between. CDR3 sequence: CASSLVPSGGTDTQYF. For the CDR3, the DNA is TGCGCCAGCAGCTTGGTGCCTAGTGGGGGCACAGATACGCAGTATTTT.

V and J are TRBV12-5 and TRBJ1-4; possible D gene TRBD1, 6 bases. This CDR3 is built from 16 residues. From germline, CDR1 is LGHNT and CDR2 FRNRAP. The germline V and J ends were trimmed by 4 bases and 8 bases, with 20 bases remaining between them. The DNA for the CDR3 is TGTGCTAGTGGTTCACGACCAGGGGTAATGATCGAAAAACTGTTTTTT. Protein product: CASGSRPGVMIEKLFF.

The J gene is TRBJ2-1, the V gene TRBV15; tentatively, D is TRBD1 (5 bases). Per the germline V gene, CDR1 is LNHNV and CDR2 is YYDKDF (reference sequence). The CDR3 is 14 residues long. The V end was cut by 3 bases, the J end by 4 bases, with 10 bases between. The DNA for the CDR3 is TGTGCCACCAGCAGGTATGACAGTTACAATGAGCAGTTCTTC. It yields the protein CATSRYDSYNEQFF. Using reference TRBV15 and TRBJ2-1 for the parts outside the CDR3, the full variable domain is DAMVIQNPRYQVTQFGKPVTLSCSQTLNHNVMYWYQQKSSQAPKLLFHYYDKDFNNEADTPDNFQSRRPNTSFCFLDIRSPGLGDTAMYLCATSRYDSYNEQFFGPGTRLTVL.

This sequence joins TRBV10-3 and TRBJ1-2; D gene uncertain. The germline V gene encodes CDR1 ENHRY and CDR2 SYGVKD. The CDR3 loop spans 15 amino acids. V shed 0 bases and J shed 2 bases, with 10 bases lying between them. This CDR3 reads CAISESGRMNYGYTF. Written as DNA, the CDR3 is TGTGCCATCAGTGAGTCAGGGAGAATGAACTATGGCTACACCTTC.

This clonotype showed up many times. J is TRBJ1-1 and V is TRBV20-1, with no clear D. From germline, CDR1 is DFQATT and CDR2 SNEGSKA (reference sequence). This CDR3 region has 13 residues. Trimming left V 6 bases short and J 1 base short, with 12 bases between. CDR3 amino acids: CSALVVRNTEAFF. The CDR3 DNA follows: TGCAGTGCCTTAGTTGTCAGGAACACTGAAGCTTTCTTT.

This clonotype was observed many times. The J gene is TRBJ2-7, the V gene TRBV10-3; D may correspond to TRBD1 or TRBD2 (5 bases each). This CDR3 comprises 13 residues. The germline gives CDR1 ENHRY, CDR2 SYGVKD. Trimming shortened V by 6 bases and J by 0 bases, and 9 bases separated the two germline ends. The CDR3 reads CAIRGTDSYEQYF. CDR3 nucleotide sequence: TGTGCCATCAGGGGGACGGACTCCTACGAGCAGTACTTC.

This clonotype was seen ten or more times. Here the CDR3 reads CASMTGQGLREQYF. The CDR3 nucleotides read TGTGCCAGCATGACGGGACAGGGGCTCCGCGAGCAGTACTTC. The chain is built from TRBV6-5 and TRBJ2-7, with 10 bases that match TRBD1. This CDR3 has 14 residues. The germline gives CDR1 MNHEY, CDR2 SVGAGI. After removal of 7 bases from V and 6 bases from J, the junction contained 9 bases not matched to a gene.

This clonotype was detected a few times. CDR3 in amino acids: CAIKRRGQHSYEQYF. CDR3 in DNA: TGTGCCATCAAACGGAGGGGACAGCACTCCTACGAGCAGTACTTC. The genes are TRBV10-3 and TRBJ2-7; TRBD1 is a possible D gene (7 bases). Trimming left V 7 bases short and J 0 bases short, with 16 bases between. The CDR3 totals 15 residues. Per germline, CDR1 ENHRY and CDR2 SYGVKD.

The sample holds many counts of this clonotype. V usage is TRBV19 and J usage is TRBJ2-4, with 9 bases that match TRBD1. The germline CDR1 and CDR2 sequences are LNHDA and SQIVND (reference sequence). V lost 8 bases to trimming and J lost 2 bases; unmatched junction nucleotides: 10. There are 16 residues in the CDR3. This CDR3 reads CASQSGTGSPKNIQYF. The CDR3 DNA sequence: TGTGCCAGTCAATCCGGGACAGGGAGTCCCAAAAACATTCAGTACTTC.

This clonotype was seen only a few times. The V call is TRBV6-5, the J call TRBJ1-2; D is unresolved. Germline V gene data show CDR1 as MNHEY and CDR2 as SVGAGI. The CDR3 is 16 amino acids. The ends were cut back, 0 bases at V and 7 bases at J, with 18 bases in the middle. CDR3 in amino acids: CASSYSFRRPLAGYTF. The CDR3 coding sequence is TGTGCCAGCAGTTACTCGTTCCGTCGGCCCCTCGCTGGCTACACCTTC.

The J gene is TRBJ1-5, the V gene TRBV19, with a tentative D call TRBD1 (5 bases). The ends were cut back, 1 base at V and 5 bases at J, with 12 bases in the middle. Germline CDR1 LNHDA, CDR2 SQIVND (reference sequence). This CDR3 spans 15 amino acids. CDR3 nucleotide sequence: TGTGCCAGTAGTATAGGGTCGCAGGGTTATCAGCCCCAGCATTTT. Translated: CASSIGSQGYQPQHF.

This chain links TRBV7-9 with TRBJ2-1; 9 bases map to TRBD2. The CDR3 covers 20 residues. CDR1 is SEHNR and CDR2 is FQNEAQ in the germline V gene (reference sequence). Trimming took 1 base from V and 3 from J; bases not matched to a gene: 16. In DNA form, the CDR3 reads TGTGCCAGCAGCTTAGGTCCCTTTAGCGGGAGCGACTCCCTCTACAATGAGCAGTTCTTC. Translation: CASSLGPFSGSDSLYNEQFF.